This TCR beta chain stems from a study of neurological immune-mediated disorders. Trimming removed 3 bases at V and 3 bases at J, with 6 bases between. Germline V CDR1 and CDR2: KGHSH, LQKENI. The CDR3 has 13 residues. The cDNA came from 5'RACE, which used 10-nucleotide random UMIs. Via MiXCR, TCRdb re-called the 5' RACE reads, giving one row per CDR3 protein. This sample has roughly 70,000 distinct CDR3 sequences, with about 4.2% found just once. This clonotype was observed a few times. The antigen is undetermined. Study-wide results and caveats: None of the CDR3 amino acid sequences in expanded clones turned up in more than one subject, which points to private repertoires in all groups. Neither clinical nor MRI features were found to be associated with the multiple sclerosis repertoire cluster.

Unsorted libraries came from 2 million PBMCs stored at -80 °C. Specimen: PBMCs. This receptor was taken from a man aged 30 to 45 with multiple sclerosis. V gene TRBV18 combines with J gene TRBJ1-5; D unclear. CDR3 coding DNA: TGTGCCAGCTCACCTTCCTACAATCAGCCCCAGCATTTT. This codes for CASSPSYNQPQHF. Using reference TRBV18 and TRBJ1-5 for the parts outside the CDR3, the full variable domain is NAGVMQNPRHLVRRRGQEARLRCSPMKGHSHVYWYRQLPEEGLKFMVYLQKENIIDESGMPKERFSAEFPKEGPSILRIQQVVRGDSAAYFCASSPSYNQPQHFGDGTRLSIL.